A single sample is the source of the 11 T cell receptor beta chains below, sequenced in a study of prognosis after radiotherapy for stage I lung cancer. CDR3 of TCR beta was amplified from genomic DNA via a two-round multiplex PCR. The first round of PCR was done with primers that matched each TRBV and TRBJ gene. Using its own MiXCR run on the multiplex PCR reads, TCRdb lists one record per CDR3 protein. The repertoire holds about 51,000 distinct CDR3 sequences, with about 37% as singletons. The specimen was PBMCs, collected before or after stereotactic body radiation therapy (not recorded which). These receptors all stem from a donor over 45 with non-small cell lung cancer.

In this sample, this clonotype turned up many times. The rearrangement uses TRBV5-1 and TRBJ2-2; TRBD2 is a possible D gene (5 bases). Looked up from germline, CDR1 is SGHRS and CDR2 is YFSETQ. Trimming left V 4 bases short and J 1 base short, with 11 bases between. The CDR3 is made up of 15 amino acids. The CDR3 region is CASSLATGNTGELFF. CDR3 bases: TGCGCCAGCAGCCTAGCTACCGGGAACACCGGGGAGCTGTTTTTT.

The table lists this clonotype with many counts. The chain couples TRBV20-1 to TRBJ2-1; a weak D match, TRBD2 (5 bases). In germline, CDR1 is DFQATT, CDR2 SNEGSKA (reference sequence). The CDR3 sequence is 14 residues long. V was cut by 6 bases and J by 0 bases, with 12 bases left in between. The CDR3 protein is CSAPPEGSYNEQFF. CDR3 bases: TGCAGTGCCCCCCCCGAGGGCTCCTACAATGAGCAGTTCTTC.

As for this clonotype: A much larger clone is a single base away; this may be a read error. The chain joins TRBV16 to TRBJ1-5; 7 bases are shared with TRBD1. Germline V lookup: CDR1 KGHSY, CDR2 FQNENV. This CDR3 comprises 16 residues. Trimming removed 0 bases from V and 11 bases from J; junction bases left unmatched: 13. The DNA for the CDR3 is TGTGCCAGCAGCCAATCTAGGGACAGAGGTGGTGGGACCCAGCATTTT. Its translation: CASSQSRDRGGGTQHF.

Notes on this clonotype: A much more abundant neighbour one base away suggests this may be a read error. This sequence joins TRBV6-2 or TRBV6-3 and TRBJ2-5; D is perhaps TRBD2 (7 bases). CDR3 length: 15 residues. Germline loops: CDR1 MNHEY, CDR2 SVGEGT. CDR3 in amino acids: CSSTQYGRGQETQYF. The DNA for the CDR3 is TGTTCCAGCACACAATATGGGAGGGGGCAAGAGACCCAGTACTTC.

This sequence joins TRBV5-8 and TRBJ1-1; D unclear. V was shortened by 2 bases and J by 6 bases, with 11 bases between the two germline ends. CDR1 and CDR2 (germline): SGHTS, YDEGEE. This CDR3 is built from 13 residues. CDR3 in DNA: TGTGCCAGCAGCTTCTCCCCACGGGCTGAAGCTTTCTTT. Its translation: CASSFSPRAEAFF.

J is TRBJ2-5 and V is TRBV6-1, with TRBD1 as a possible D gene (5 bases). The CDR3 is made up of 13 amino acids. The germline V gene encodes CDR1 MNHNS and CDR2 SASEGT. The V end lost 11 bases, the J end lost 2 bases, and 15 bases lay between the germline ends. In nucleotides, the CDR3 is TGTGCCGGCCAAAAAGGGGAACAAGAGACCCAGTACTTC. Translating it yields CAGQKGEQETQYF.

The table lists this clonotype with many counts. This chain connects TRBV6-1 to TRBJ1-1; maybe TRBD1 (6 bases). V gave up 6 bases and J gave up 1 base, with 15 bases separating them. This CDR3 has 15 amino acids. Germline CDR1 is MNHNS and CDR2 is SASEGT. CDR3 bases: TGTGCCAGCAGGAAAAGCGGGACACAGAACACTGAAGCTTTCTTT. Its translation is CASRKSGTQNTEAFF.

This clonotype was picked up many times. This chain uses TRBV7-3 with TRBJ2-1, with D perhaps TRBD1 (5 bases). V was shortened by 0 bases and J by 0 bases, with 6 bases between the two germline ends. In germline, CDR1 is SGHTA, CDR2 FQGTGA. The CDR3 length is 15 residues. The CDR3 spells CASSLTGDSYNEQFF. The CDR3 coding sequence is TGTGCCAGCAGCTTAACAGGGGACTCCTACAATGAGCAGTTCTTC.

This clonotype appeared many times. The V gene is TRBV5-1, the J gene TRBJ2-5; tentative D call: TRBD1 (6 bases). Germline-derived CDR1 and CDR2 are SGHRS and YFSETQ. V dropped 5 bases and J dropped 4 bases, with 15 bases sitting between them. This CDR3 region has 14 residues. CDR3 sequence (DNA): TGCGCCAGCAGAGTGACAGGTACCGGAGAGACCCAGTACTTC. It yields the protein CASRVTGTGETQYF.

This clonotype came up many times. This sequence joins TRBV7-9 and TRBJ2-3; D may match TRBD1 or TRBD2 (5 bases each). This CDR3 has 13 residues. Deletions cut 6 bases from V and 0 bases from J, with 7 bases between. CDR1 and CDR2 from the germline V gene are SEHNR and FQNEAQ (reference sequence). In nucleotides, the CDR3 is TGTGCCAGCAGACGGGACAGCACAGATACGCAGTATTTT. This gives the protein CASRRDSTDTQYF. The full variable domain, completed using reference TRBV7-9 and TRBJ2-3, is DTGVSQNPRHKITKRGQNVTFRCDPISEHNRLYWYRQTLGQGPEFLTYFQNEAQLEKSRLLSDRFSAERPKGSFSTLEIQRTEQGDSAMYLCASRRDSTDTQYFGPGTRLTVL.

This clonotype was seen more than once but under ten times. A much larger clonotype is one base distant, so this may be a read error. This chain's CDR3 is CASSPSPSEQYF. In DNA form, the CDR3 reads TGTGCCAGCAGCCCATCTCCGTCCGAGCAGTACTTC. This chain joins TRBV6-1 and TRBJ2-7; D uncertain. Germline V gene lookup returns CDR1 MNHNS and CDR2 SASEGT. The CDR3 runs to 12 residues. Between the trimmed V and J ends, which lost 6 bases and 6 bases, there was a span of 12 bases.